This T cell receptor beta chain came from a study of blood T cell repertoires in COVID-19. Study as a whole: Acute and convalescent COVID-19 specimens originated in the United States, Italy and Spain. PBMCs, B-cell-depleted T cells, or T cells provided the cDNA or gDNA that made up the material.

Source study methods: Quantification of nucleated cells was approximated via reference gene primer amplification. Method: immunoSEQ multiplex PCR; TCRdb's copy keeps in-frame clones and lacks some. Clone size and V and J calls were adopted from that table, with D and trimming inferred from the DNA. The profile shows more than 40,000 clones, about 86% of them singletons. The source is a woman aged 80 or older with acute or convalescent COVID-19. Material for sequencing was peripheral blood.

The CDR3 DNA follows: TGCGCCAGCAGCCACCGCAAAGGTGGTAGCGATGAAGCTTTCTTT. Translation gives CASSHRKGGSDEAFF. The chain combines TRBV4-1 with TRBJ1-1, with D uncertain. Germline V gives CDR1 MGHRA, CDR2 YSYEKL. The CDR3 covers 15 residues. V gave up 3 bases and J gave up 7 bases, with 18 bases separating them.